This T cell receptor (beta chain) was documented in a study of CD8 T cells in Susac syndrome. About 0.45 to 1 ug RNA was reverse transcribed with random hexamers. An immunoSEQ multiplex PCR amplified TCR beta CDR3 over 54 Vbeta and 13 Jbeta. TCRdb independently ran MiXCR on the immunoSEQ multiplex PCR reads; one entry per CDR3 protein. This sample carries a few hundred thousand distinct CDR3 sequences, about 89% of them seen once, and the ten largest clones take around 0.2%. Germline V CDR1 and CDR2: SNHLY, FYNNEI. Trimming stripped 0 bases from V and 4 bases from J, with 9 bases between. The CDR3 runs to 14 residues. Negative isolation was applied to CD8+ and CD4+ T cells, and FACS enrichment was applied to TEMRA cells.

The specimen was CD8+ T cells from PBMCs. This clonotype was sampled from a human donor with multiple sclerosis. The gene calls are TRBV2 and TRBJ1-1, with TRBD1 as a possible D gene (6 bases). The CDR3 region is CASSEAWGLTEAFF. CDR3 coding DNA: TGTGCCAGCAGTGAAGCTTGGGGGCTCACTGAAGCTTTCTTT. The full variable domain, completed using reference TRBV2 and TRBJ1-1, is EPEVTQTPSHQVTQMGQEVILRCVPISNHLYFYWYRQILGQKVEFLVSFYNNEISEKSEIFDDQFSVERPDGSNFTLKIRSTKLEDSAMYFCASSEAWGLTEAFFGQGTRLTVV.